The 21 T cell receptor beta chains listed next were all sequenced from one sample in a study of CD8 T cells in Susac syndrome. Random hexamers were used to reverse transcribe 0.5 to 1 ug of RNA. MiXCR, applied by TCRdb to the immunoSEQ multiplex PCR reads, yields one record per CDR3 protein. The table includes about 180,000 distinct CDR3 sequences, just under 95% detected once. The material sequenced was CD4+ T cells from PBMCs. The receptor source for this set is a human donor with Susac syndrome.

The rearrangement uses TRBV20-1 and TRBJ1-1, with D uncertain. The CDR3 is made up of 11 amino acids. V lost 7 bases and J lost 3, with 9 bases in between. CDR1 and CDR2 from the germline V gene are DFQATT and SNEGSKA (reference sequence). CDR3 bases: TGCAGTGTGCCCGGGTACACTGAAGCTTTCTTT. This encodes CSVPGYTEAFF.

The chain couples TRBV5-1 to TRBJ1-4; TRBD1 matches 7 bases. Germline CDR1 and CDR2: SGHRS and YFSETQ. The CDR3 has 14 amino acids. V gave up 4 bases and J gave up 12 bases; unmatched junction bases: 12. CDR3 residues: CASSPGTDLVELFF. DNA of the CDR3: TGCGCCAGCAGCCCGGGGACAGACCTTGTCGAACTGTTTTTT. The whole variable domain, remainder taken from reference TRBV5-1 and TRBJ1-4, is KAGVTQTPRYLIKTRGQQVTLSCSPISGHRSVSWYQQTPGQGLQFLFEYFSETQRNKGNFPGRFSGRQFSNSRSEMNVSTLELGDSALYLCASSPGTDLVELFFGSGTQLSVL.

This clonotype was observed once. V and J are TRBV20-1 and TRBJ1-4; the D is unclear. CDR3 length equals 13 residues. CDR1 is DFQATT and CDR2 is SNEGSKA in the germline V gene (reference sequence). Deletions cut 1 base from V and 4 bases from J, with 7 bases between. CDR3 in amino acids: CSARGPLNEKLFF. The CDR3 nucleotides read TGCAGTGCTAGAGGACCGCTTAATGAAAAACTGTTTTTT.

The genes are TRBV18 and TRBJ1-1; no reliable D call. Trimming shortened V by 1 base and J by 1 base, and 13 bases separated the two germline ends. The CDR3 length is 16 residues. Germline loops: CDR1 KGHSH, CDR2 LQKENI. CDR3 sequence reads: CASSPQEPTTNTEAFF. DNA of the CDR3: TGTGCCAGCTCACCACAGGAGCCAACTACGAACACTGAAGCTTTCTTT.

The chain uses TRBV20-1 and TRBJ1-1, with 10 nucleotides matching TRBD1. The CDR3 is made up of 16 amino acids. V was pared by 0 bases and J by 4 bases, with 8 bases of the junction left unmatched. The germline V gene encodes CDR1 DFQATT and CDR2 SNEGSKA (reference sequence). The CDR3 here is CSARDWTGGRGTEAFF. In DNA, the CDR3 is TGCAGTGCTAGAGACTGGACAGGGGGAAGGGGCACTGAAGCTTTCTTT.

This clonotype was observed a single time. V usage is TRBV20-1 and J usage is TRBJ2-1; TRBD1 matches 7 bases. Germline assignment: CDR1 DFQATT and CDR2 SNEGSKA (reference sequence). This CDR3 spans 15 amino acids. V lost 4 bases and J lost 2; bases outside the gene matches: 8. This CDR3 reads CSAKVRTGAYNEQFF. As DNA, the CDR3 is TGCAGTGCTAAGGTGCGGACAGGAGCCTACAATGAGCAGTTCTTC.

The chain employs TRBV6-6 and TRBJ2-3, with D perhaps matching TRBD1 or TRBD2 (6 bases each). V lost 6 bases and J lost 0, with 16 bases in between. The CDR3 sequence is 16 residues long. The V gene's germline CDR1 is MNHNY and CDR2 SVGAGI (reference sequence). The CDR3 coding sequence is TGTGCCAGCAGCAGCCGCCGGGGGCATAGCACAGATACGCAGTATTTT. This sequence encodes CASSSRRGHSTDTQYF.

The chain employs TRBV12-3 or TRBV12-4 and TRBJ2-3; 7 bases align to TRBD2. CDR3 length: 14 amino acids. V trimming: 8 bases; J trimming: 5 bases; junction bases outside the gene matches: 10. In nucleotides, the CDR3 is TGTGCCAGCGGGGAGGGACTGCTAGGAGATACGCAGTATTTT. This encodes CASGEGLLGDTQYF.

This clonotype was counted once. This sequence joins TRBV7-9 and TRBJ2-7, with D possibly TRBD1 on 6 matching bases. The CDR3 sequence is 13 residues long. Between the trimmed V and J ends, which lost 7 bases and 5 bases, there was a span of 15 bases. The germline V gene encodes CDR1 SEHNR and CDR2 FQNEAQ (reference sequence). The CDR3 DNA reads TGTGCCAGCACCCAGAACAGGGCCCACGAGCAGTACTTC. Translation gives CASTQNRAHEQYF.

The chain joins TRBV12-3 or TRBV12-4 to TRBJ1-1, with D possibly TRBD1 on 5 matching bases. V lost 6 bases and J lost 2, with 16 bases in between. This CDR3 contains 15 residues. CDR3 in amino acids: CASSPGGGGNTEAFF. CDR3 in DNA: TGTGCCAGCAGCCCCGGGGGTGGGGGTAACACTGAAGCTTTCTTT.

The rearrangement joins TRBV18 to TRBJ2-1, with unresolved D. The CDR3 is 13 amino acids. Trimming pared 0 bases from V and 8 bases from J, leaving 8 bases between. Germline assignment: CDR1 KGHSH and CDR2 LQKENI. The CDR3 region has the DNA TGTGCCAGCTCACCACCGGCAAGCGATGAGCAGTTCTTC. Amino acids: CASSPPASDEQFF.

This chain links TRBV28 with TRBJ2-1; possibly TRBD2 for D (5 bases). The CDR3 loop spans 12 amino acids. V was cut by 8 bases and J by 4 bases, with 9 bases left in between. Germline V CDR1 and CDR2: MDHEN, SYDVKM. The CDR3 reads CASSRRYNEQFF. CDR3 coding DNA: TGTGCCAGCTCCCGGAGGTACAATGAGCAGTTCTTC.

This chain uses TRBV14 with TRBJ2-1; D is ambiguous. The CDR3 runs 13 residues. Trimming took off 5 bases at V and 5 bases at J, with 10 bases between the two ends. Germline V CDR1 and CDR2: SGHDN, FVKESK. CDR3 residues: CASSLWDNNEQFF. The CDR3 DNA reads as TGTGCCAGCAGCTTGTGGGATAACAATGAGCAGTTCTTC.

In this sample, this clonotype turned up once. V usage is TRBV14 and J usage is TRBJ2-1; TRBD2 matches at 7 bases. The germline CDR1 and CDR2 sequences are SGHDN and FVKESK. This CDR3 comprises 18 residues. The J segment lost 0 bases and the V segment lost 4 bases, leaving 12 bases of the junction unmatched. The CDR3: CASSPQASGPRSYNEQFF. The CDR3 nucleotides are TGTGCCAGCAGCCCGCAGGCTAGCGGTCCCCGCTCCTACAATGAGCAGTTCTTC.

The rearrangement joins TRBV15 to TRBJ1-1; possible D gene TRBD1, 6 bases. The CDR3 has 15 residues. Looked up from germline, CDR1 is LNHNV and CDR2 is YYDKDF (reference sequence). The germline V and J ends were trimmed by 1 base and 4 bases, with 13 bases remaining between them. The CDR3 DNA sequence: TGTGCCACCAGCAGAGGTGGGGGGGCTGGCACTGAAGCTTTCTTT. Its translation is CATSRGGGAGTEAFF. The entire variable domain, with the rest obtained from reference TRBV15 and TRBJ1-1, is as follows: DAMVIQNPRYQVTQFGKPVTLSCSQTLNHNVMYWYQQKSSQAPKLLFHYYDKDFNNEADTPDNFQSRRPNTSFCFLDIRSPGLGDTAMYLCATSRGGGAGTEAFFGQGTRLTVV.

V usage is TRBV9 and J usage is TRBJ1-3; D remains unclear. Trimming pared 4 bases from V and 0 bases from J, leaving 8 bases between. CDR1 SGDLS and CDR2 YYNGEE come from the germline V gene. This CDR3 region has 14 residues. In DNA, the CDR3 is TGTGCCAGCAGCCCAGAGTACTCTGGAAACACCATATATTTT. This translates into CASSPEYSGNTIYF.

This clonotype was detected once. The chain links TRBV20-1 to TRBJ2-4; D call uncertain. This CDR3 has 15 residues. V lost 2 bases and J lost 0, with 11 bases in between. Germline CDR1 and CDR2: DFQATT and SNEGSKA (reference sequence). The CDR3 nucleotides are TGCAGTGCTAGACACACGGGTTCAGCCAAAAACATTCAGTACTTC. Its translation is CSARHTGSAKNIQYF.

The genes are TRBV27 and TRBJ2-7; 11 positions match TRBD2. The CDR3 totals 14 residues. The V gene end was trimmed by 6 bases and the J gene end by 5 bases; junction bases not matched to a gene: 6. Germline CDR1 reads MNHEY; CDR2 reads SMNVEV (reference sequence). CDR3 protein: CASRPLAGAHEQYF. The DNA of the CDR3 is TGTGCCAGCAGGCCACTAGCGGGAGCCCACGAGCAGTACTTC.

V gene TRBV10-3 combines with J gene TRBJ1-1; TRBD1 matches at 8 bases. CDR1 and CDR2 (germline): ENHRY, SYGVKD. The CDR3 totals 15 residues. V was pared by 6 bases and J by 1 base, with 7 bases of the junction left unmatched. The CDR3 DNA reads TGTGCCATCAGAAAACCGGGACAGGAGAACACTGAAGCTTTCTTT. Translated, it gives CAIRKPGQENTEAFF.

V is TRBV18 and J is TRBJ2-7, with 14 positions matching TRBD2. The CDR3 sequence is 14 residues long. With 6 bases clipped from V and 6 bases from J, the junction kept 4 bases outside the gene matches. The germline V gene has CDR1 KGHSH and CDR2 LQKENI. The CDR3 protein is CASSPGLAGVEQYF. CDR3 bases: TGTGCCAGCTCGCCGGGACTAGCGGGAGTCGAGCAGTACTTC. Looking up the rest from reference TRBV18 and TRBJ2-7 gives the full variable domain: NAGVMQNPRHLVRRRGQEARLRCSPMKGHSHVYWYRQLPEEGLKFMVYLQKENIIDESGMPKERFSAEFPKEGPSILRIQQVVRGDSAAYFCASSPGLAGVEQYFGPGTRLTVT.

This chain links TRBV24-1 with TRBJ2-1; no clear D gene. CDR1 and CDR2 (germline): KGHDR, SFDVKD. CDR3 length: 14 residues. V was trimmed by 4 bases and J by 4 bases, leaving 10 bases between them. CDR3 protein: CATSDSYTYNEQFF. In DNA, the CDR3 is TGTGCCACCAGTGACTCCTACACGTACAATGAGCAGTTCTTC.